This TCR beta chain was obtained from a study of post-analysis software for immune sequencing data. Between the trimmed V and J ends, which lost 4 bases and 6 bases, there was a span of 14 bases. This CDR3 is 13 amino acids long. Germline loops: CDR1 SQVTM, CDR2 ANQGSEA. Details on this clonotype: Its matching antigen is unknown.

General study findings and limits: Compared with controls, patients had more of 4 to 6 TRBV segments, including TRBV5-6, TRBV5-1 and TRBV20-1. By F measure, samples from a shared preparation batch strongly co-clustered. Among multiple sclerosis patients, normalized Chao1 diversity was significantly below that of controls.

The library was made from cDNA and included unique molecular identifiers. Each batch of 1 to 10 million T cells produced 400,000 to 650,000 cDNA molecules. TCRdb called the PCR reads again in MiXCR, with one record for every CDR3 protein. This table has approximately 350,000 distinct CDR3 sequences, about a third appearing once. The TCR sequence derives from a girl aged 5-17 years with multiple sclerosis. The chain combines TRBV29-1 with TRBJ2-3; D unresolved. Sample: blood. The chain's CDR3 is CSVVASDGDTQYF. CDR3 DNA: TGCAGCGTTGTGGCTTCAGACGGTGATACGCAGTATTTT.